Listed below are T cell receptor beta chains from one sample, sequenced in a study of radiotherapy plus CTLA-4 blockade in lung cancer. Clones were read by immunoSEQ multiplex PCR, and TCRdb kept only the in-frame ones, dropping some. The sample lists 45,000 or so clones, 60% to 80% occurring once. The source was peripheral blood, collected from a patient treated with radiotherapy plus ipilimumab. The receptors stem from a human donor with non-small cell lung cancer who had stable disease on radiotherapy plus ipilimumab. CDR3s include the opening cysteine and the closing phenylalanine or tryptophan. The order of the fields is CDR3 DNA, CDR3 protein, V gene, clone size, J gene, D gene. A D gene is named only where the DNA matches it firmly. Not every row has a clone size; where given, it reads once, few, many or a size class.

CDR3nt: TGCGCCAGCAGTGGACAGGGGGGATTTAACACTGAAGCTTTCTTT
CDR3aa: CASSGQGGFNTEAFF
v_gene: TRBV10-2
abundance: -
j_gene: TRBJ1-1
d_gene: TRBD1

CDR3nt: TGTGCCTGGAGTGTAAGGGGCCCCCCGACTAGCCCCTTTTTCGAGCAGTACTTC
CDR3aa: CAWSVRGPPTSPFFEQYF
v_gene: TRBV30
abundance: -
j_gene: TRBJ2-7
d_gene: TRBD2

CDR3nt: TGTGCCAGCAGTGAAGTTGTACACTATGGCTACACCTTC
CDR3aa: CASSEVVHYGYTF
v_gene: TRBV2
abundance: -
j_gene: TRBJ1-2
d_gene: -

CDR3nt: TGTGCCAGTGAATCTAGGACAGGGAGTACCGGGGAGCTGTTTTTT
CDR3aa: CASESRTGSTGELFF
v_gene: TRBV19
abundance: many
j_gene: TRBJ2-2
d_gene: TRBD1

CDR3nt: TGTGCCACCTCGGGGGGGGGCTTCCAAGAGACCCAGTACTTC
CDR3aa: CATSGGGFQETQYF
v_gene: TRBV28
abundance: -
j_gene: TRBJ2-5
d_gene: TRBD2

CDR3nt: TGTGCCAGTAGTGCCCTCTCATCTCGCAATGAGCAGTTCTTC
CDR3aa: CASSALSSRNEQFF
v_gene: TRBV19
abundance: -
j_gene: TRBJ2-1
d_gene: -

CDR3nt: TGTGCCAGTCTTCGGGCGGACGATAGCAATCAGCCCCAGCATTTT
CDR3aa: CASLRADDSNQPQHF
v_gene: TRBV19
abundance: -
j_gene: TRBJ1-5
d_gene: -

CDR3nt: TGTGCCAGCAGCTTAGGGCTAGCGGGGGTAGCGCAAGAGACCCAGTACTTC
CDR3aa: CASSLGLAGVAQETQYF
v_gene: TRBV7-9
abundance: -
j_gene: TRBJ2-5
d_gene: TRBD2

CDR3nt: TGTGCCAGCAGCGTAGCGGGCCATAGCAATCAGCCCCAGCATTTT
CDR3aa: CASSVAGHSNQPQHF
v_gene: TRBV9
abundance: -
j_gene: TRBJ1-5
d_gene: -

CDR3nt: TGTGCCAGCAGTCAAATTTCGAACACTGAAGCTTTCTTT
CDR3aa: CASSQISNTEAFF
v_gene: TRBV6-5
abundance: -
j_gene: TRBJ1-1
d_gene: -

CDR3nt: TGTGCCATCAGTGAAGCCCTCCTTACGGGTCCAGGGGATGAGCAGTTCTTC
CDR3aa: CAISEALLTGPGDEQFF
v_gene: TRBV10-3
abundance: -
j_gene: TRBJ2-1
d_gene: -

CDR3nt: TGTGCCAGTAGTGTCGACAGGGTTGAAGCTTTCTTT
CDR3aa: CASSVDRVEAFF
v_gene: TRBV19
abundance: -
j_gene: TRBJ1-1
d_gene: TRBD1

CDR3nt: TGTGCCAGTAGTAGCCGAGGAGGGGCAACAGATACGCAGTATTTT
CDR3aa: CASSSRGGATDTQYF
v_gene: TRBV19
abundance: -
j_gene: TRBJ2-3
d_gene: -

CDR3nt: TGTGCCAGCAGCTTTATGACAGGGATGAGAACTAATGAAAAACTGTTTTTT
CDR3aa: CASSFMTGMRTNEKLFF
v_gene: TRBV11-3
abundance: -
j_gene: TRBJ1-4
d_gene: TRBD1

CDR3nt: TGCGCCAGCAGCTTGGAACAGGGATTCTATGGCTACACCTTC
CDR3aa: CASSLEQGFYGYTF
v_gene: TRBV5-1
abundance: -
j_gene: TRBJ1-2
d_gene: -

CDR3nt: TGTGCCAGCAGCTCCCGACAGAATTCACCCCTCCACTTT
CDR3aa: CASSSRQNSPLHF
v_gene: TRBV5-6
abundance: -
j_gene: TRBJ1-6
d_gene: -

CDR3nt: TGCGCCAGCAGACGAGGGGGACAAACTAATGAAAAACTGTTTTTT
CDR3aa: CASRRGGQTNEKLFF
v_gene: TRBV5-1
abundance: -
j_gene: TRBJ1-4
d_gene: -

CDR3nt: TGTGCCACCCGGGACAGGGGTAATTCACCCCTCCACTTT
CDR3aa: CATRDRGNSPLHF
v_gene: TRBV19
abundance: few
j_gene: TRBJ1-6
d_gene: TRBD1

CDR3nt: TGTGCCAGCAGTTTCACAGTCTACAATGAGCAGTTCTTC
CDR3aa: CASSFTVYNEQFF
v_gene: TRBV27
abundance: -
j_gene: TRBJ2-1
d_gene: -

CDR3nt: TGTGCCAGCAGCTTAGCCCAAGGGGTCTCTGGAAACACCATATATTTT
CDR3aa: CASSLAQGVSGNTIYF
v_gene: TRBV7-2
abundance: -
j_gene: TRBJ1-3
d_gene: -

CDR3nt: TGTGCCAGCAGCTTGGCCGGGACTAGCCGAGAGACCCAGTACTTC
CDR3aa: CASSLAGTSRETQYF
v_gene: TRBV13
abundance: few
j_gene: TRBJ2-5
d_gene: TRBD2

CDR3nt: TGTGCCAGCAGCCCCGAATCGAGGACGCAGTATTTT
CDR3aa: CASSPESRTQYF
v_gene: TRBV14
abundance: -
j_gene: TRBJ2-3
d_gene: -

CDR3nt: TGTGCCTGGCTAGCACCGTGGAGGAATGGCTACACCTTC
CDR3aa: CAWLAPWRNGYTF
v_gene: TRBV30
abundance: -
j_gene: TRBJ1-2
d_gene: -

CDR3nt: TGTGCCAGCAGTTTAGACACAGGGGTGAAGTATGGCTACACCTTC
CDR3aa: CASSLDTGVKYGYTF
v_gene: TRBV27
abundance: -
j_gene: TRBJ1-2
d_gene: TRBD1

CDR3nt: TGTGCCCGCAGCTTTCGTGGGGGGGGGAATGAGCAGTTCTTC
CDR3aa: CARSFRGGGNEQFF
v_gene: TRBV13
abundance: few
j_gene: TRBJ2-1
d_gene: TRBD2

CDR3nt: TGTGCCAGCAGCTTTGAGAGCTCTGGAAACACCATATATTTT
CDR3aa: CASSFESSGNTIYF
v_gene: TRBV7-2
abundance: -
j_gene: TRBJ1-3
d_gene: -

CDR3nt: TGTGCCAGCAGTTTCACCCAGGGGGCAACCGGGGAGCTGTTTTTT
CDR3aa: CASSFTQGATGELFF
v_gene: TRBV6-6
abundance: few
j_gene: TRBJ2-2
d_gene: TRBD1

CDR3nt: TGTGCCAGCAGCGTTTATTCAGGGACAGGGGGCACCGAGACCCAGTACTTC
CDR3aa: CASSVYSGTGGTETQYF
v_gene: TRBV9
abundance: -
j_gene: TRBJ2-5
d_gene: TRBD1

CDR3nt: TGTGCCAGCAGCTCAGGGGGCAATCAGCCCCAGCATTTT
CDR3aa: CASSSGGNQPQHF
v_gene: TRBV5-6
abundance: -
j_gene: TRBJ1-5
d_gene: -

CDR3nt: TGTGCCAGCGGGGGGACAACCAACACCGGGGAGCTGTTTTTT
CDR3aa: CASGGTTNTGELFF
v_gene: TRBV2
abundance: -
j_gene: TRBJ2-2
d_gene: -

CDR3nt: TGTGCCAGCAGTGCAGGGACAGGTTACTATGGCTACACCTTC
CDR3aa: CASSAGTGYYGYTF
v_gene: TRBV27
abundance: -
j_gene: TRBJ1-2
d_gene: TRBD1

CDR3nt: TGTGCCAGCAGCCGGGACTATAGCAATCAGCCCCAGCATTTT
CDR3aa: CASSRDYSNQPQHF
v_gene: TRBV6-5
abundance: few
j_gene: TRBJ1-5
d_gene: -

CDR3nt: TGTGCCAGCAGTTCGGGGGTCTTCAGCAATCAGCCCCAGCATTTT
CDR3aa: CASSSGVFSNQPQHF
v_gene: TRBV6-1
abundance: -
j_gene: TRBJ1-5
d_gene: -

CDR3nt: TGCGCCAGCACGGTAGGGACAGGGAATCAGAGAAACACCATATATTTT
CDR3aa: CASTVGTGNQRNTIYF
v_gene: TRBV5-1
abundance: -
j_gene: TRBJ1-3
d_gene: TRBD1

CDR3nt: TGTGCCAGCAGCACGGACAGGAGCTCTGGAAACACCATATATTTT
CDR3aa: CASSTDRSSGNTIYF
v_gene: TRBV6-5
abundance: -
j_gene: TRBJ1-3
d_gene: TRBD1

CDR3nt: TGTGCCAGCAGCTTAGGGGACTCATATGAGCAGTTCTTC
CDR3aa: CASSLGDSYEQFF
v_gene: TRBV7-3
abundance: -
j_gene: TRBJ2-1
d_gene: -

CDR3nt: TGTGCCAGCAGTTCGGCCGGGGCAGGAGAGAACACTGAAGCTTTCTTT
CDR3aa: CASSSAGAGENTEAFF
v_gene: TRBV6-5
abundance: -
j_gene: TRBJ1-1
d_gene: -

CDR3nt: TGTGCCAGCAGCCTCCGGGACAGGGGCAACAATGAGCAGTTCTTC
CDR3aa: CASSLRDRGNNEQFF
v_gene: TRBV27
abundance: -
j_gene: TRBJ2-1
d_gene: TRBD1

CDR3nt: TGCGCCAGCAGCTTGGGGAACTATGGCTACACCTTC
CDR3aa: CASSLGNYGYTF
v_gene: TRBV5-1
abundance: -
j_gene: TRBJ1-2
d_gene: -

CDR3nt: TGTGCCAGCAGCTTACCCGGGACAGGCAGATACGAGCAGTACTTC
CDR3aa: CASSLPGTGRYEQYF
v_gene: TRBV5-6
abundance: -
j_gene: TRBJ2-7
d_gene: TRBD1